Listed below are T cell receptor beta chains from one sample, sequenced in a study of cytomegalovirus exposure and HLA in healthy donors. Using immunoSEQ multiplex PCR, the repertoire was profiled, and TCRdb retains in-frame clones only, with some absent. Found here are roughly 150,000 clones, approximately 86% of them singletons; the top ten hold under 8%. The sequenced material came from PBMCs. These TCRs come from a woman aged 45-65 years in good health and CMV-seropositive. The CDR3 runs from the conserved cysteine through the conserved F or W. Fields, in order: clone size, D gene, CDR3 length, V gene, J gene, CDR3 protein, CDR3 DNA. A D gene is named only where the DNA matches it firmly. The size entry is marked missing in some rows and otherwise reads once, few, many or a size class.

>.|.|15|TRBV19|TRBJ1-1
CASSINGLWNTEAFF
TGTGCCAGTAGTATAAACGGGTTATGGAACACTGAAGCTTTCTTT
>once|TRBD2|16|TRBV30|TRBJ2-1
CAWSGDSGGLYNEQFF
TGTGCCTGGAGTGGAGATAGCGGGGGTCTTTACAATGAGCAGTTCTTC
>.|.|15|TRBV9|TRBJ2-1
CASSVGRGTYNEQFF
TGTGCCAGCAGCGTCGGGCGGGGCACCTACAATGAGCAGTTCTTC
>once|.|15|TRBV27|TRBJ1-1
CASSTPSAGNTEAFF
TGTGCCAGCAGTACACCCTCGGCAGGGAACACTGAAGCTTTCTTT
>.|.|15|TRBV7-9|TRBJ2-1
CASSLGFGEANEQFF
TGTGCCAGCAGCTTAGGTTTCGGGGAAGCGAATGAGCAGTTCTTC
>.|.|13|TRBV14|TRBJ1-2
CASSQDSGYGYTF
TGTGCCAGCAGCCAAGATTCGGGGTATGGCTACACCTTC
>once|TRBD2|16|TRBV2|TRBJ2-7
CASSPTSGRTNYEQYF
TGTGCCAGCAGCCCAACTAGCGGGCGAACGAATTACGAGCAGTACTTC
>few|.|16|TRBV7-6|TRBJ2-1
CASSLGGPSSYNEQFF
TGTGCCAGCAGCTTAGGGGGGCCGAGCTCCTACAATGAGCAGTTCTTC
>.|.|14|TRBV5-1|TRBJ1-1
CASSFRQAPMEAFF
TGCGCCAGCAGCTTTCGACAGGCCCCTATGGAAGCTTTCTTT
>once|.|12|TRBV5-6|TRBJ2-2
CASSGLTGGLFF
TGTGCCAGCAGTGGACTAACCGGGGGGCTGTTTTTT
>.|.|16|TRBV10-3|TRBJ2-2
CAISESSSLNTGELFF
TGTGCCATCAGTGAGTCCAGTAGCCTTAACACCGGGGAGCTGTTTTTT
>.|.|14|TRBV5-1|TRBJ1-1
CASSLSRGNTEAFF
TGCGCCAGCAGCTTGAGCAGGGGAAACACTGAAGCTTTCTTT
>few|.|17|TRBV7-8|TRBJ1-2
CASTEYSPSLDYYGYTF
TGTGCCAGCACCGAGTACTCACCTAGTCTAGATTACTATGGCTACACCTTC
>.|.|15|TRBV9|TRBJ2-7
CASSVGLPSSHEQYF
TGTGCCAGCAGCGTAGGTCTGCCTAGCTCCCACGAGCAGTACTTC
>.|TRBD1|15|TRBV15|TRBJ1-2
CATSSLGQDQYGYTF
TGTGCCACCAGCAGCCTAGGACAGGATCAATATGGCTACACCTTC
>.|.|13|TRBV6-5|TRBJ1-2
CASRQTGNYGYTF
TGTGCCAGTCGTCAAACAGGGAACTATGGCTACACCTTC
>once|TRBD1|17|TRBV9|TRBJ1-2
CASSVGGQGAPNYGYTF
TGTGCCAGCAGCGTAGGGGGACAGGGGGCACCTAACTATGGCTACACCTTC
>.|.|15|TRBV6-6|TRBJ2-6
CASTSEGSGANVLTF
TGTGCCAGCACCTCGGAGGGCTCTGGGGCCAACGTCCTGACTTTC
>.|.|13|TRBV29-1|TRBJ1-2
CSVAATVNYGYTF
TGCAGCGTCGCGGCAACTGTGAACTATGGCTACACCTTC
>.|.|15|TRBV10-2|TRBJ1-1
CASTVGGAGNTEAFF
TGCGCCAGCACCGTTGGGGGCGCGGGGAACACTGAAGCTTTCTTT
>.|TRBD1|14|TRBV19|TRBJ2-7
CASRSGTGASKQYF
TGTGCCTCAAGGTCCGGGACAGGAGCTTCTAAGCAGTACTTC
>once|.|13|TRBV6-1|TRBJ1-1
CASSQVGRAEAFF
TGTGCCAGCAGTCAGGTTGGCAGAGCTGAAGCTTTCTTT
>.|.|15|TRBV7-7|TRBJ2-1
CASSLGLAGPNEQFF
TGTGCCAGCAGCTTAGGGCTCGCGGGTCCCAATGAGCAGTTCTTC
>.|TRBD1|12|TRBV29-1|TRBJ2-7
CSVSGQGDEQYF
TGCAGCGTGTCGGGACAGGGCGACGAGCAGTACTTC